The 23 T cell receptor beta chains given below trace back to one sample, sequenced in a study of tumor and adjacent non-tumor tissue in lung cancer (dated by TCRdb to between 2018 and 2020). RNA was isolated from bulk, unsorted tissue, and RNA quality was assessed with a NanoDrop ND-1000 and an Agilent 2100. Normal lung samples were distant non-tumor tissue taken more than 3 cm from the tumor edge. The method behind the library was multiplex PCR. Sequenced on an Illumina HiSeq 2500. TCRbeta libraries were built by three rounds of nested PCR using primers (Table S4), following protocols modified from ARM-PCR. The public reads were quality trimmed at Q25 with fastp and then assembled into clones with MiXCR by TCRdb, keeping productive beta chains. Rows are unified per CDR3 protein, each entry keeping the most common DNA and genes. This sample comprises 81,000 or so distinct CDR3 sequences, more than 80% of them detected only once. Around half of the sample lies in the top ten.

The sequenced sample was distant non-tumor lung tissue. These receptors were obtained from a man aged 55 to 69 with non-small cell lung cancer.

The chain joins TRBV12-3 or TRBV12-4 to TRBJ2-7, with 11 bases identical to TRBD1. The V segment lost 9 bases and the J segment 2 bases; nucleotides outside the gene matches: 9. The CDR3 length is 15 residues. CDR3: CARSQRGQGAYEQYF. CDR3 nucleotide sequence: TGTGCCAGGAGTCAACGGGGACAGGGGGCCTACGAGCAGTACTTC.

As concerns this clonotype: No conserved phenylalanine or tryptophan ends this CDR3, so it is likely a read error. The DNA is omitted, as the CDR3 cannot be located on it reliably, and the CDR3 follows TCRdb's listing. V is TRBV6-5 and J is TRBJ2-6; the D call in the table, TRBD2, was not verified against the DNA. The CDR3 region is 17 residues in length, termini included. The germline V gene encodes CDR1 MNHEY and CDR2 SVGAGI. The CDR3 spells CASSLAGASSGTNVMTL.

To note about this clonotype: This may come from a read error, since a much larger clone is one base off. Since no conserved phenylalanine or tryptophan closes the CDR3, a read error is the likely cause. The chain combines TRBV10-2 with TRBJ2-2; TRBD1 might be the D (5 bases). V lost 7 bases and J 3 bases, leaving 12 bases between the germline ends. The CDR3 totals 14 residues. Germline V gives CDR1 WSHSY, CDR2 SAAADI. The CDR3 region has the DNA TGCGCCAGCAAGCCAGGGTCGGACACCGGGGAGCTGTTTATT. It translates to CASKPGSDTGELFI.

In the case of this clonotype: Relative to the germline gene, one junction end is altered; a read error may explain this. The chain combines TRBV11-2 with TRBJ2-5; D is perhaps TRBD1 (6 bases). The germline V gene encodes CDR1 SGHAT and CDR2 FQNNGV. This CDR3 region has 16 residues. CDR3 nucleotides: TGTGCCAGCAGCTCCACATTGGGGGCGCCAAAGGAGACCCACTACTTC. Translating it yields CASSSTLGAPKETHYF.

This clonotype was observed a few times. Germline and junction disagree at one end, which may indicate a read error. The chain employs TRBV20-1 and TRBJ2-7; D might be TRBD1 or TRBD2, each matching 6 bases. Germline values: CDR1 DFQATT, CDR2 SNEGSKA (reference sequence). The CDR3 sequence is 12 residues long. The CDR3 nucleotides are TGTAGTGTTCGGGGGCCTGGGGTCGAGCAGTACTTC. Protein sequence: CSVRGPGVEQYF.

Note on this clonotype: A junction end diverges from the germline sequence, so it may reflect a read error. The CDR3 reads CASSLGLGDFSPYNEQFF. CDR3 bases: TGCGCCAGCAGTTTGGGGCTAGGGGACTTCAGCCCCTACAATGAGCAGTTCTTC. This chain joins TRBV5-1 and TRBJ2-1; TRBD2 is a possible D gene (6 bases). The germline gives CDR1 SGHRS, CDR2 YFSETQ. The length of the CDR3 is 18 residues.

The chain couples TRBV11-1 to TRBJ2-3; D is ambiguous. Germline V lookup: CDR1 SGHAT, CDR2 FQDESV (reference sequence). V was pared by 10 bases and J by 4 bases, with 12 bases between. CDR3 size: 12 residues. CDR3 sequence reads: CANSLRPDTQYF. The CDR3 DNA is TGTGCCAACAGTCTCAGACCAGATACGCAGTATTTT.

This chain joins TRBV5-6 and TRBJ1-5, with D tentatively TRBD2 (6 bases). The J call may be incorrect, as the DNA end agrees better with TRBJ2-3. Per the germline V gene, CDR1 is SGHDT and CDR2 is YYEEEE. The CDR3 has 15 residues. The CDR3 region is CARSTYQGLRQPQYF. In DNA form, the CDR3 reads TGTGCCAGAAGCACCTACCAGGGACTTAGGCAGCCCCAGTATTTT.

This sequence joins TRBV29-1 and TRBJ2-1, with 12 bases that match TRBD2. Germline-derived CDR1 and CDR2 are SQVTM and ANQGSEA. J was trimmed by 7 bases and V by 2 bases; bases with no gene match: 12. The CDR3 loop spans 17 amino acids. The CDR3 region has the DNA TGCAGCGTTGAACAGGTGCAGTGGCTAGCGGGGGGGAATGAGCAGTTCTTC. This codes for CSVEQVQWLAGGNEQFF.

The chain combines TRBV16 with TRBJ2-7; the D is unclear. The CDR3 sequence is 14 residues long. Germline CDR1 KGHSY, CDR2 FQNENV. This chain's CDR3 is CRSSPTRSDYEQYF. The CDR3 DNA reads TGTCGCAGCAGCCCGACAAGGTCCGACTACGAGCAGTACTTC. The variable domain in full, with the rest retrieved from reference TRBV16 and TRBJ2-7, is GEEVAQTPKHLVRGEGQKAKLYCAPIKGHSYVFWYQQVLKNEFKFLISFQNENVFDETGMPKERFSAKCLPNSPCSLEIQATKLEDSAVYFCRSSPTRSDYEQYFGPGTRLTVT.

This clonotype was detected only a few times. V gene TRBV11-1 combines with J gene TRBJ2-2; 8 bases fit TRBD2. CDR1 is SGHAT, CDR2 FQDESV, per germline (reference sequence). The trim removed 5 bases at V and 9 bases at J, leaving 11 bases unmatched. The CDR3 loop spans 15 amino acids. The chain's CDR3 is CASSPWASGSRELFF. The CDR3 DNA follows: TGTGCCAGCAGCCCTTGGGCTAGCGGGTCTAGGGAGCTGTTTTTT.

Remarks on this clonotype: The germline gene is not matched at one end of the junction; a read error may be the cause. The CDR3 coding sequence is TGTTCCAGCAGTCCGACCGGACAGGGGGCCGGGGAGCTGTTTTTT. Translated: CSSSPTGQGAGELFF. The chain has TRBV6-2 or TRBV6-3 and TRBJ2-2; 10 bases map to TRBD1. Germline lookup yields CDR1 MNHEY and CDR2 SVGEGT. CDR3 length: 15 residues.

This clonotype came up many times. Since a much larger clone is just one base distant, this may be a read error. Lacking the conserved final phenylalanine or tryptophan, this CDR3 likely reflects a read error. The chain carries TRBV11-2 and TRBJ1-3, with D perhaps matching TRBD1 (5 bases). CDR3 length: 16 amino acids. The V gene's germline CDR1 is SGHAT and CDR2 FQNNGV. V was cut by 2 bases and J by 9 bases, with 20 bases left in between. CDR3 protein: CASSLPHAGTESTIYL. Written as DNA, the CDR3 is TGTGCCAGCAGCTTACCCCATGCAGGGACGGAGAGCACCATATATCTT.

In regard to this clonotype: This may arise from a read error, as a much more abundant clone is one base away. The rearrangement uses TRBV6-5 and TRBJ1-2, with 8 bases lining up with TRBD1. The CDR3 spans 15 residues. Germline V gene data show CDR1 as MNHEY and CDR2 as SVGAGI. The chain's CDR3 is CASSYYGQGNYDYTF. CDR3 DNA: TGTGCCAGCAGTTACTACGGACAGGGAAACTATGACTACACCTTC.

V usage is TRBV6-6 and J usage is TRBJ2-2, with D uncertain. The CDR3 spans 12 residues. The ends were cut back, 10 bases at V and 4 bases at J, with 10 bases in the middle. Germline assignment: CDR1 MNHNY and CDR2 SVGAGI (reference sequence). CDR3 loop: CANPERTGELFF. The CDR3, as DNA: TGTGCCAACCCTGAACGCACCGGGGAGCTGTTTTTT.

The rearrangement joins TRBV2 to TRBJ2-5; 9 bases map to TRBD2. V was pared by 7 bases and J by 4 bases, with 4 bases of the junction left unmatched. The germline CDR1 and CDR2 sequences are SNHLY and FYNNEI. The CDR3 is 13 residues long. As DNA, the CDR3 is TGTGCCAGCACGCGGGGGGGCGTAGAGACCCAGTACTTC. Translated, it gives CASTRGGVETQYF.

As to this clonotype: One end of the junction is discordant with germline, which a read error may explain. The gene calls are TRBV11-2 and TRBJ1-1; the D gene is possibly TRBD1 (5 bases). Germline assignment: CDR1 SGHAT and CDR2 FQNNGV. There are 14 residues in the CDR3. CDR3 sequence (DNA): TGTACCAGCAGCTTAGTCGGGGGGGATACTGAAGCTTTCTTT. Residues: CTSSLVGGDTEAFF.

The chain links TRBV6-1 to TRBJ1-1; 10 bases fit TRBD1. The trim removed 4 bases at V and 1 base at J, leaving 3 bases unmatched. Germline lookup yields CDR1 MNHNS and CDR2 SASEGT. This CDR3 spans 15 amino acids. The CDR3 spells CASSGQGAGNTEAFF. For the CDR3, the DNA is TGTGCCAGCAGTGGACAGGGGGCCGGGAACACTGAAGCTTTCTTT.

Remarks on this clonotype: The junction departs from germline at one end; a sequencing error may be responsible. This chain connects TRBV6-1 to TRBJ1-2, with TRBD1 as a possible D gene (6 bases). The CDR3 is 15 residues long. Per germline, CDR1 MNHNS and CDR2 SASEGT. CDR3: CASIPLTGHNYGFTF. CDR3 coding DNA: TGTGCCAGTATCCCACTGACAGGCCATAACTATGGCTTCACCTTC.

V and J are TRBV20-1 and TRBJ2-5; a weak D match, TRBD1 (6 bases). The CDR3 length is 13 residues. CDR1 and CDR2 (germline): DFQATT, SNEGSKA (reference sequence). V was trimmed by 6 bases and J by 7 bases, leaving 18 bases between them. CDR3 amino acids: CSARTEVGGTQYF. The CDR3 nucleotides are TGCAGTGCGAGGACAGAGGTCGGAGGGACCCAGTACTTC.

As regards this clonotype: The junction departs from germline at one end; a sequencing error may be responsible. The CDR3 loop reads CSWSVFGRLNEKLFF. The CDR3 nucleotides read TGTTCCTGGAGTGTATTTGGGCGGCTTAATGAAAAACTGTTTTTT. The chain combines TRBV30 with TRBJ1-4, with D unclear. CDR1 GTSNPN and CDR2 SVGIG come from the germline V gene (reference sequence). The CDR3 length is 15 residues.

This clonotype was counted a single time. The V call is TRBV6-1, the J call TRBJ1-1; 7 nucleotides align to TRBD1. Germline lookup yields CDR1 MNHNS and CDR2 SASEGT. With 2 bases clipped from V and 2 bases from J, the junction kept 14 bases outside the gene matches. This CDR3 region has 18 residues. The CDR3 spells CASSERSRGLIGNTEAFF. CDR3 coding DNA: TGTGCCAGCAGTGAAAGGTCTAGGGGGCTCATAGGAAACACTGAAGCTTTCTTT.

Comment on this clonotype: The conserved phenylalanine or tryptophan normally closing the CDR3 is absent here, so this likely arose from a read error. No DNA is shown, since the ends of the CDR3 on it are uncertain; the CDR3 is the one TCRdb lists. The chain has TRBV11-1 and TRBJ2-5; the D segment call TRBD1 is taken from the table without a DNA check. Germline V lookup: CDR1 SGHAT, CDR2 FQDESV (reference sequence). The CDR3 is made up of 15 amino acids, end residues included. CDR3 residues: CVSSLNGQNQETQYY.